The rows below give T cell receptor beta chains drawn from one sample of a study of Ad26.COV2.S vaccination and SARS-CoV-2 variants. Sequencing used immunoSEQ multiplex PCR; TCRdb keeps in-frame clones, though not all of them. In the table there are approximately 420,000 clones, about 85% of which are singletons. The input for sequencing was peripheral blood, taken in a trial of Ad26.COV2.S vaccine versus placebo. The receptors here all came from a person aged 18-65 years who received the Ad26.COV2.S COVID-19 vaccine or a placebo. Both conserved end residues are part of each CDR3. A D gene is named only where the DNA matches it firmly. Clone size, where shown, is once, few, many, or a class for clones that have expanded.

D: TRBD1
length: 17
J: TRBJ2-6
size: -
V: TRBV4-1
CDR3: CASGPGTGGSGANVLTF
DNA: TGCGCCAGCGGACCCGGGACAGGGGGCTCTGGGGCCAACGTCCTGACTTTC

D: TRBD2
length: 18
J: TRBJ2-1
size: -
V: TRBV7-6
CDR3: CASSLELAGGHTYNEQFF
DNA: TGTGCCAGCAGCTTAGAACTAGCGGGGGGCCATACTTACAATGAGCAGTTCTTC

D: -
length: 21
J: TRBJ1-4
size: -
V: TRBV4-1
CDR3: CASSQDSPSGGPVATNEKLFF
DNA: TGCGCCAGCAGCCAAGATTCCCCCTCGGGGGGTCCCGTTGCAACTAATGAAAAACTGTTTTTT

D: TRBD1
length: 16
J: TRBJ2-1
size: -
V: TRBV5-1
CDR3: CASSLSSGTGNNEQFF
DNA: TGCGCCAGCAGCTTGTCTTCCGGGACAGGAAACAATGAGCAGTTCTTC

D: -
length: 13
J: TRBJ2-2
size: -
V: TRBV5-1
CDR3: CASSLEGTGELFF
DNA: TGCGCCAGCAGCTTGGAGGGCACCGGGGAGCTGTTTTTT

D: -
length: 14
J: TRBJ2-1
size: -
V: TRBV2
CDR3: CASSGNYFLNEQFF
DNA: TGTGCCAGCAGTGGCAACTACTTTCTCAATGAGCAGTTCTTC

D: TRBD2
length: 15
J: TRBJ2-1
size: -
V: TRBV19
CDR3: CASSATSGDYNEQFF
DNA: TGTGCCAGTAGTGCTACTAGCGGGGACTACAATGAGCAGTTCTTC

D: -
length: 13
J: TRBJ2-3
size: -
V: TRBV19
CDR3: CATGLGATDTQYF
DNA: TGTGCCACTGGGCTGGGGGCGACAGATACGCAGTATTTT

D: -
length: 15
J: TRBJ2-3
size: -
V: TRBV2
CDR3: CASSPVSSLGDTQYF
DNA: TGTGCCAGCAGCCCGGTTTCTTCCCTGGGGGATACGCAGTATTTT

D: -
length: 12
J: TRBJ1-2
size: -
V: TRBV30
CDR3: CAFSGTTWGYTF
DNA: TGTGCCTTCTCAGGGACAACCTGGGGCTACACCTTC

D: -
length: 12
J: TRBJ1-1
size: -
V: TRBV3-1/TRBV3-2
CDR3: CASSHENTEAFF
DNA: TGTGCCAGCAGCCACGAGAACACTGAAGCTTTCTTT

D: TRBD1
length: 15
J: TRBJ1-1
size: once
V: TRBV6-5
CDR3: CASSYKGAGVAEAFF
DNA: TGTGCCAGCAGTTACAAGGGGGCTGGGGTAGCTGAAGCTTTCTTT

D: -
length: 14
J: TRBJ1-4
size: -
V: TRBV4-1
CDR3: CASSQGTVYEKLFF
DNA: TGCGCCAGCAGCCAAGGGACCGTTTATGAAAAACTGTTTTTT

D: TRBD2
length: 13
J: TRBJ2-1
size: -
V: TRBV27
CDR3: CASRAGGYNEQFF
DNA: TGTGCCAGCAGAGCGGGGGGGTACAATGAGCAGTTCTTC

D: -
length: 15
J: TRBJ1-4
size: -
V: TRBV4-1
CDR3: CASSQVGGTNEKLFF
DNA: TGCGCCAGCAGCCAAGTGGGAGGAACTAATGAAAAACTGTTTTTT

D: TRBD1
length: 16
J: TRBJ1-3
size: -
V: TRBV5-1
CDR3: CASSFGGQGIGNTIYF
DNA: TGCGCCAGCAGCTTCGGGGGACAGGGAATTGGGAACACCATATATTTT

D: TRBD2
length: 16
J: TRBJ2-5
size: -
V: TRBV4-1
CDR3: CASSPRTSGGQETQYF
DNA: TGCGCCAGCAGCCCCAGGACTAGCGGGGGGCAAGAGACCCAGTACTTC

D: -
length: 11
J: TRBJ2-2
size: -
V: TRBV2
CDR3: CASNGAGELFF
DNA: TGTGCCAGCAATGGTGCCGGGGAGCTGTTTTTT

D: -
length: 12
J: TRBJ1-2
size: -
V: TRBV27
CDR3: CASRQGPYGYTF
DNA: TGTGCCAGCAGGCAAGGGCCCTATGGCTACACCTTC

D: -
length: 15
J: TRBJ2-2
size: -
V: TRBV6-2/TRBV6-3
CDR3: CASTPYRGYSGELFF
DNA: TGTGCCAGCACCCCCTATCGGGGGTATAGCGGGGAGCTGTTTTTT

D: TRBD2
length: 15
J: TRBJ2-1
size: -
V: TRBV5-4
CDR3: CASSLEGRGGPEQFF
DNA: TGTGCCAGCAGCTTGGAAGGGCGGGGGGGCCCTGAGCAGTTCTTC

D: -
length: 14
J: TRBJ1-2
size: -
V: TRBV7-9
CDR3: CASSFIADRYGYTF
DNA: TGTGCCAGCAGCTTTATTGCGGACCGCTATGGCTACACCTTC

D: -
length: 13
J: TRBJ1-1
size: once
V: TRBV4-1
CDR3: CASSQLGDSEAFF
DNA: TGCGCCAGCAGCCAGCTCGGGGATTCAGAAGCTTTCTTT

D: -
length: 13
J: TRBJ2-7
size: -
V: TRBV10-3
CDR3: CAISGQGGYEQYF
DNA: TGTGCCATCAGTGGACAGGGAGGTTACGAGCAGTACTTC

D: -
length: 13
J: TRBJ2-7
size: -
V: TRBV4-1
CDR3: CASSQGLGYEQYF
DNA: TGCGCCAGCAGCCAAGGGTTGGGCTACGAGCAGTACTTC

D: -
length: 15
J: TRBJ2-7
size: -
V: TRBV15
CDR3: CATSRERQTNYEQYF
DNA: TGTGCCACCAGCAGAGAAAGACAGACCAACTACGAGCAGTACTTC

D: -
length: 13
J: TRBJ2-1
size: -
V: TRBV3-1/TRBV3-2
CDR3: CASSQDRHNEQFF
DNA: TGTGCCAGCAGCCAAGACAGACACAATGAGCAGTTCTTC

D: -
length: 10
J: TRBJ2-3
size: once
V: TRBV20-1
CDR3: CSATRRGQYF
DNA: TGCAGTGCTACTCGGAGGGGGCAGTATTTT

D: -
length: 15
J: TRBJ1-1
size: few
V: TRBV27
CDR3: CASSPSTSPNTEAFF
DNA: TGTGCCAGCAGTCCGTCGACATCCCCGAACACTGAAGCTTTCTTT

D: -
length: 16
J: TRBJ1-2
size: -
V: TRBV4-3
CDR3: CASSQALLLSNYGYTF
DNA: TGCGCCAGCAGCCAAGCTCTACTCCTTAGCAACTATGGCTACACCTTC

D: -
length: 14
J: TRBJ2-7
size: -
V: TRBV27
CDR3: CASSLRDGGYEQYF
DNA: TGTGCCAGCAGTTTAAGGGACGGTGGCTACGAGCAGTACTTC

D: TRBD2
length: 18
J: TRBJ2-3
size: -
V: TRBV3-1/TRBV3-2
CDR3: CASSLLGTSGGIADTQYF
DNA: TGTGCCAGCAGCCTTCTAGGGACTAGCGGGGGGATTGCAGATACGCAGTATTTT

D: -
length: 15
J: TRBJ1-4
size: -
V: TRBV5-1
CDR3: CASSPNPGSNEKLFF
DNA: TGCGCCAGCAGCCCGAATCCGGGGTCTAATGAAAAACTGTTTTTT

D: TRBD1
length: 14
J: TRBJ2-7
size: -
V: TRBV3-1/TRBV3-2
CDR3: CASSLRTGPYEQYF
DNA: TGTGCCAGCAGCCTCCGGACAGGGCCCTACGAGCAGTACTTC

D: -
length: 12
J: TRBJ1-3
size: -
V: TRBV6-5
CDR3: CASRSSGNTIYF
DNA: TGTGCCAGCCGTAGCTCTGGAAACACCATATATTTT

D: -
length: 16
J: TRBJ1-2
size: -
V: TRBV29-1
CDR3: CSVNLLRGTSNYGYTF
DNA: TGCAGCGTGAACCTATTAAGGGGTACCTCTAACTATGGCTACACCTTC

D: -
length: 14
J: TRBJ2-5
size: -
V: TRBV24-1
CDR3: CATSDSPREETQYF
DNA: TGTGCCACCAGTGATTCCCCCAGGGAAGAGACCCAGTACTTC

D: TRBD1
length: 15
J: TRBJ1-3
size: -
V: TRBV27
CDR3: CASQEQGATGNTIYF
DNA: TGTGCCAGCCAAGAACAGGGGGCGACTGGAAACACCATATATTTT

D: -
length: 14
J: TRBJ1-2
size: -
V: TRBV7-9
CDR3: CASSGMTGDYGYTF
DNA: TGTGCCAGCAGCGGGATGACAGGCGACTATGGCTACACCTTC

D: -
length: 12
J: TRBJ2-7
size: few
V: TRBV5-4
CDR3: CASSLDVYEQYF
DNA: TGTGCCAGCAGCTTGGACGTTTACGAGCAGTACTTC

D: -
length: 14
J: TRBJ1-2
size: few
V: TRBV4-1
CDR3: CASSQPGRQDGYTF
DNA: TGCGCCAGCAGCCAGCCGGGACGACAAGATGGCTACACCTTC

D: TRBD1
length: 12
J: TRBJ2-7
size: -
V: TRBV10-3
CDR3: CAIGTGSYEQYF
DNA: TGTGCCATAGGGACAGGGAGCTACGAGCAGTACTTC

D: -
length: 17
J: TRBJ1-1
size: once
V: TRBV18
CDR3: CASSSRDLSGRGTEAFF
DNA: TGTGCCAGCTCATCGCGGGACTTATCAGGGCGTGGGACTGAAGCTTTCTTT

D: TRBD2
length: 14
J: TRBJ2-5
size: once
V: TRBV7-7
CDR3: CASSPTSGGETQYF
DNA: TGTGCTAGCAGCCCGACTAGCGGGGGTGAGACCCAGTACTTC

D: -
length: 12
J: TRBJ1-3
size: once
V: TRBV12-3/TRBV12-4
CDR3: CASSLPGNTIYF
DNA: TGTGCCAGCAGTTTACCAGGAAACACCATATATTTT

D: -
length: 12
J: TRBJ1-1
size: -
V: TRBV30
CDR3: CAWRPQGLQAFF
DNA: TGTGCCTGGAGGCCGCAGGGGCTCCAAGCTTTCTTT

D: -
length: 14
J: TRBJ1-1
size: many
V: TRBV4-3
CDR3: CASSQEDRNTEAFF
DNA: TGCGCCAGCAGCCAAGAGGACAGGAACACTGAAGCTTTCTTT

D: -
length: 13
J: TRBJ1-2
size: -
V: TRBV6-5
CDR3: CASRMTGAYGYTF
DNA: TGTGCCAGCAGAATGACAGGCGCCTATGGCTACACCTTC

D: -
length: 14
J: TRBJ2-5
size: -
V: TRBV7-8
CDR3: CASSPRLGVGTQYF
DNA: TGTGCCAGCAGCCCCCGGTTGGGCGTGGGGACCCAGTACTTC

D: -
length: 14
J: TRBJ2-3
size: -
V: TRBV6-5
CDR3: CASSYSTGADTQYF
DNA: TGTGCCAGCAGTTACTCGACGGGGGCAGATACGCAGTATTTT

D: -
length: 14
J: TRBJ1-2
size: -
V: TRBV29-1
CDR3: CSVIVERLGYGYTF
DNA: TGCAGCGTTATAGTAGAGAGGCTCGGCTATGGCTACACCTTC

D: -
length: 13
J: TRBJ2-1
size: -
V: TRBV5-4
CDR3: CASSLDVNNEQFF
DNA: TGTGCCAGCAGCTTGGACGTTAACAATGAGCAGTTCTTC

D: -
length: 17
J: TRBJ1-3
size: -
V: TRBV4-1
CDR3: CASSQWEIGQVRGTIYF
DNA: TGCGCCAGCAGCCAATGGGAGATAGGGCAGGTTAGGGGCACCATATATTTT